This TCR beta chain is drawn from a study of T cell responses to AZD1222 COVID-19 vaccine. In the study overall: The study pooled second doses at about 4 or about 12 weeks.

On this clone: Its antigen is as yet unknown.

General study results and limits: Distributed over spike, vaccine-associated CD4 TCRs predominated at 160-218 and 743-854. No repertoire was sampled before or during the peak T cell response, only after it. Donor demographics were predominantly white British with a female majority; clonal diversity may be underestimated.

The data were produced by immunoSEQ multiplex PCR, yet TCRdb's version contains in-frame clones alone and is incomplete. The data show approximately 130,000 clones, 80% to 90% seen once. The V end lost 0 bases, the J end lost 9 bases, and 11 bases lay between the germline ends. The CDR3 covers 12 residues. The germline CDR1 and CDR2 sequences are GTSNPN and SVGIG (reference sequence). This TCR was sampled from an adult in good health. The specimen was peripheral blood, collected on day 0 of AZD1222 vaccination. The chain uses TRBV30 and TRBJ1-1; D remains ambiguous. The CDR3 sequence: CAWSVPGGKAFF. In DNA, the CDR3 is TGTGCCTGGAGTGTACCCGGTGGGAAAGCTTTCTTT.